The 24 T cell receptor beta chains listed next were all sequenced from one sample in a study of beta chain features in type 1 diabetes. TCRB transcripts that were expressed got sequenced, as all of the isolated RNA had been reverse transcribed. TCRdb's table, derived via immunoSEQ multiplex PCR, lists solely in-frame clones and lacks some. The sample holds about 150,000 clones, around a tenth seen once. Sequenced: central memory CD4+ T cells from blood. All receptors come from a man aged 18 to 30 in good health.

A few counts support this clone. The gene calls are TRBV29-1 and TRBJ2-1; TRBD1 might be the D (6 bases). Germline V gene data show CDR1 as SQVTM and CDR2 as ANQGSEA. Trimming removed 0 bases from V and 7 bases from J, with 16 bases in between. The CDR3 runs 15 residues. CDR3 region: CSVEDHGGALNEQFF. The CDR3 coding sequence is TGCAGCGTTGAAGATCATGGGGGCGCTTTGAATGAGCAGTTCTTC.

The chain recombines TRBV5-1 with TRBJ1-2; D is ambiguous. The V gene's germline CDR1 is SGHRS and CDR2 YFSETQ. The CDR3 has 14 amino acids. V lost 0 bases to trimming and J lost 2 bases, with 8 bases between them. The CDR3 here is CASSLDGENYGYTF. The CDR3 region has the DNA TGCGCCAGCAGCTTGGACGGGGAGAACTATGGCTACACCTTC.

The sample holds a few counts of this clone. This sequence joins TRBV9 and TRBJ1-2; 11 nucleotides align to TRBD1. CDR1 SGDLS and CDR2 YYNGEE come from the germline V gene. V was clipped by 3 bases and J by 5 bases; unmatched bases: 3. The CDR3 has 14 residues. CDR3 loop: CASSADRGHYGYTF. The CDR3 DNA reads TGTGCCAGCAGCGCGGACAGGGGGCATTATGGCTACACCTTC. Complete variable domain (other parts from reference TRBV9 and TRBJ1-2): DSGVTQTPKHLITATGQRVTLRCSPRSGDLSVYWYQQSLDQGLQFLIQYYNGEERAKGNILERFSAQQFPDLHSELNLSSLELGDSALYFCASSADRGHYGYTFGSGTRLTVV.

This clone was seen a handful of times. V is TRBV7-9 and J is TRBJ1-1, with TRBD1 identical over 10 bases. With V trimmed by 5 bases and J by 6 bases, 9 bases remained unmatched. CDR3 length: 15 residues. Looked up from germline, CDR1 is SEHNR and CDR2 is FQNEAQ (reference sequence). The CDR3: CASSVSGQGRAEAFF. The CDR3 coding sequence is TGTGCCAGCAGCGTGTCGGGACAGGGGCGCGCTGAAGCTTTCTTT.

V gene TRBV9 combines with J gene TRBJ2-1, with 8 bases identical to TRBD2. CDR1 and CDR2 from the germline V gene are SGDLS and YYNGEE. The CDR3 runs to 17 residues. With V trimmed by 0 bases and J by 4 bases, 9 bases remained unmatched. The CDR3: CASSVALSRGAYNEQFF. The CDR3 DNA is TGTGCCAGCAGCGTAGCCTTGTCGCGGGGGGCTTACAATGAGCAGTTCTTC.

V usage is TRBV28 and J usage is TRBJ2-7, with D possibly matching TRBD2 (6 bases). The CDR3 is 15 amino acids. Trimming took off 6 bases at V and 0 bases at J, with 15 bases between the two ends. Germline CDR1 is MDHEN and CDR2 is SYDVKM. CDR3 loop: CASRRRATDSYEQYF. CDR3 DNA: TGTGCCAGCAGGAGGAGGGCAACCGACTCCTACGAGCAGTACTTC.

This rearrangement joins TRBV7-2 to TRBJ2-7, with TRBD1 as a possible D gene (5 bases). The CDR3 loop spans 16 amino acids. The germline CDR1 and CDR2 sequences are SGHTA and FQGNSA. The V and J ends lost 2 bases and 0 bases respectively, with 14 bases between them. The CDR3 is CASSLRGQPSSYEQYF. As DNA, the CDR3 is TGTGCCAGCAGCTTAAGAGGACAACCGAGCTCCTACGAGCAGTACTTC.

The chain recombines TRBV9 with TRBJ2-1; 7 bases line up with TRBD1. CDR3 length: 15 amino acids. Germline-derived CDR1 and CDR2 are SGDLS and YYNGEE. The V and J ends lost 4 bases and 1 base, in that order; junction bases with no gene match: 5. DNA for the CDR3: TGTGCCAGCAGCTCCGGGACAGAATCCTACAATGAGCAGTTCTTC. Its translation: CASSSGTESYNEQFF.

This clone was found many times. This sequence joins TRBV29-1 and TRBJ2-7, with D maybe TRBD1 (6 bases). Germline CDR1 SQVTM, CDR2 ANQGSEA. V was clipped by 2 bases and J by 3 bases, with 14 bases between them. This CDR3 is 14 amino acids long. The CDR3 nucleotides are TGCAGCGTTGAATCTGGACAGCTTGACTACGAGCAGTACTTC. This codes for CSVESGQLDYEQYF.

This clone appeared a few times. The J gene is TRBJ1-1, the V gene TRBV29-1; perhaps TRBD1 as D (6 bases). CDR1 and CDR2 from the germline V gene are SQVTM and ANQGSEA. This CDR3 region has 12 residues. Trimming took 7 bases from V and 5 from J, leaving 14 bases between them. The CDR3 is CSAETGRTEAFF. CDR3 bases: TGCAGCGCCGAAACAGGGAGAACTGAAGCTTTCTTT.

This clone was counted ten times or more. The rearrangement uses TRBV30 and TRBJ2-4; TRBD1 matches at 8 bases. This CDR3 contains 13 residues. Per germline, CDR1 GTSNPN and CDR2 SVGIG (reference sequence). V lost 4 bases to trimming and J lost 6 bases; unmatched junction nucleotides: 5. The CDR3 is CAWTGGFGNIQYF. The CDR3 DNA sequence: TGTGCCTGGACAGGGGGCTTCGGAAACATTCAGTACTTC.

This clone has only a few counts. The genes are TRBV7-9 and TRBJ2-7; 7 bases line up with TRBD2. CDR1 and CDR2 from the germline V gene are SEHNR and FQNEAQ (reference sequence). This CDR3 region has 14 residues. With V trimmed by 3 bases and J by 6 bases, 8 bases remained unmatched. CDR3 residues: CASSFRGGQFEQYF. The CDR3 DNA reads as TGTGCCAGCAGCTTCCGGGGAGGGCAATTCGAGCAGTACTTC.

The table lists this clone with a few counts. The gene calls are TRBV18 and TRBJ2-3, with 9 bases lining up with TRBD1. The length of the CDR3 is 17 residues. Germline CDR1 KGHSH, CDR2 LQKENI. The V segment lost 3 bases and the J segment 2 bases; nucleotides outside the gene matches: 9. CDR3 in DNA: TGTGCCAGCTCACCCGATGGGACAGGGAGTTACACAGATACGCAGTATTTT. As protein: CASSPDGTGSYTDTQYF.

This clone showed up just a few times. The chain links TRBV21-1 to TRBJ1-2; the D call TRBD1 from the table was never checked on the DNA. TRBV21-1 is noted as a pseudogene. CDR3 length equals 19 residues. The CDR3 sequence: CASSPGTGYYRRHDYGYTF. As DNA, the CDR3 is TGTGCCAGCAGCCCGGGGACAGGCTATTATCGTAGACACGACTATGGCTACACCTTC.

This clone was counted only a few times. The chain carries TRBV19 and TRBJ1-6; D gene uncertain. Trimming took 8 bases from V and 7 from J, leaving 18 bases between them. The CDR3 has 15 amino acids. Germline V gene data show CDR1 as LNHDA and CDR2 as SQIVND (reference sequence). The CDR3 nucleotides are TGTGCCAGTCTCAACTACGGGGAAGGCAATTCACCCCTCCACTTT. As protein: CASLNYGEGNSPLHF.

CDR3 nucleotides: TGTGCCAGCAGCTTAAGACAGGGGGGGATCACAGATACGCAGTATTTT. Residues: CASSLRQGGITDTQYF. V gene TRBV5-4 combines with J gene TRBJ2-3; the match to TRBD1 covers 9 bases. The CDR3 runs 16 residues. J lost 2 bases, V lost 2 bases, and 6 bases had no gene match. In germline, CDR1 is SGHNT, CDR2 YYREEE (reference sequence).

In this sample, this clone turned up a few times. The rearrangement uses TRBV5-4 and TRBJ1-6; D perhaps matches TRBD1 (5 bases). The CDR3 loop spans 15 amino acids. The germline V gene encodes CDR1 SGHNT and CDR2 YYREEE (reference sequence). V lost 2 bases to trimming and J lost 0 bases, with 6 bases between them. The CDR3 reads CASSFDSSYNSPLHF. The CDR3 DNA follows: TGTGCCAGCAGCTTCGACAGCTCCTATAATTCACCCCTCCACTTT.

This clone was recorded a few times. The CDR3 is CASSLLGQGNPGELFF. As DNA, the CDR3 is TGTGCCAGCAGCTTGCTGGGGCAGGGGAATCCCGGGGAGCTGTTTTTT. The V gene is TRBV5-6, the J gene TRBJ2-2; D possibly corresponds to TRBD1 (6 bases). The CDR3 extends over 16 amino acids. V gave up 1 base and J gave up 6 bases, with 16 bases separating them. From germline, CDR1 is SGHDT and CDR2 YYEEEE.

V and J are TRBV11-2 and TRBJ2-7; TRBD2 matches at 11 bases. The ends lost 5 bases at V and 4 bases at J; junction bases unmatched: 4. The CDR3 length is 14 residues. CDR1 SGHAT and CDR2 FQNNGV come from the germline V gene. The DNA of the CDR3 is TGTGCCAGCAGCCCTAGCGGGGGGTTTTACGAGCAGTACTTC. It encodes CASSPSGGFYEQYF.

CDR3 DNA: TGTGCCAGCAGCTTAGTAGCAGACAGGGGATATGGCTACACCTTC. Its translation is CASSLVADRGYGYTF. The chain employs TRBV7-2 and TRBJ1-2; 8 nucleotides agree with TRBD1. Trimming cost V 1 base and J 5 bases; bases outside gene matches: 6. CDR1 SGHTA and CDR2 FQGNSA come from the germline V gene. The CDR3 contains 15 residues.

This clone was counted between two and nine times. J is TRBJ2-7 and V is TRBV5-6, with D unclear. V dropped 0 bases and J dropped 5 bases, with 6 bases sitting between them. Germline loops: CDR1 SGHDT, CDR2 YYEEEE. CDR3 size: 12 residues. As DNA, the CDR3 is TGTGCCAGCAGCTTGGTGAACAACGAGCAGTACTTC. Its translation is CASSLVNNEQYF.

The V gene is TRBV7-2, the J gene TRBJ1-5, with TRBD1 as a possible D gene (5 bases). The CDR3 contains 13 residues. V lost 3 bases and J 11 bases, leaving 14 bases between the germline ends. The germline CDR1 and CDR2 sequences are SGHTA and FQGNSA. CDR3 coding DNA: TGTGCCAGCAGCTTCGGGGGGATGATAGCCCAGCATTTT. Its translation is CASSFGGMIAQHF.

V gene TRBV10-1 combines with J gene TRBJ2-1, with 7 bases that match TRBD2. The CDR3 is 14 residues long. Germline CDR1 and CDR2: WNHNN and SYGVQD (reference sequence). Trimming cost V 4 bases and J 7 bases; bases outside gene matches: 7. In nucleotides, the CDR3 is TGCGCCAGCAGTGGAGTTGCGGGGGTGAATGAGCAGTTCTTC. Translated, it gives CASSGVAGVNEQFF.

This chain links TRBV7-2 with TRBJ2-1; 9 bases map to TRBD2. With 5 bases clipped from V and 0 bases from J, the junction kept 8 bases outside the gene matches. Looked up from germline, CDR1 is SGHTA and CDR2 is FQGNSA. The CDR3 has 17 amino acids. CDR3 sequence (DNA): TGTGCCAGCAGCCTGCGACTAGCGGAGAGCTCCTACAATGAGCAGTTCTTC. Amino acids: CASSLRLAESSYNEQFF. The entire variable domain, with the rest obtained from reference TRBV7-2 and TRBJ2-1, is as follows: GAGVSQSPSNKVTEKGKDVELRCDPISGHTALYWYRQSLGQGLEFLIYFQGNSAPDKSGLPSDRFSAERTGGSVSTLTIQRTQQEDSAVYLCASSLRLAESSYNEQFFGPGTRLTVL.